The sample holds a few counts of the clone carrying this T cell receptor (beta chain). Antigen: not known. The sample originates from a study of T cells in Graves' hyperthyroidism and ophthalmopathy. TCR beta CDR3 regions were amplified from RNA transcripts. First-round RT-PCR with HTBI primers amplified the TCR CDR3 region. Via MiXCR, TCRdb re-called the multiplex PCR reads, giving one row per CDR3 protein. The table lists approximately 400,000 distinct CDR3 sequences, approximately 14% of them singletons. This CDR3 comprises 16 residues. The germline V and J ends were trimmed by 4 bases and 2 bases, with 15 bases remaining between them. Germline lookup yields CDR1 SEHNR and CDR2 FQNEAQ (reference sequence). Study observations and caveats: In the blood, most expanded thyroid clonotypes above 0.001 appeared as well.

Used for diagnoses were clinical symptoms, serum thyroxine and TRAb, thyroid ultrasound and orbital computed tomography. This chain joins TRBV7-9 and TRBJ1-3; a possible D gene is TRBD1 (6 bases). The receptor comes from a woman aged 18-30 years with Graves' hyperthyroidism. Sequenced sample: blood. CDR3 bases: TGTGCCAGCAGCTCCCCCGGGACACGCGCTGGAAACACCATATATTTT. Protein product: CASSSPGTRAGNTIYF.